This T cell receptor (beta chain) was captured by sequencing in a study of blood T cell repertoires in COVID-19. Study summary: Researchers got acute and convalescent COVID-19 samples from the United States, Italy and Spain. PBMCs, B-cell-depleted T cells, or T cells were the source of the cDNA or gDNA that made up the material.

Original analysis: Estimated nucleated cell counts came from reference gene primer amplification. Assay: immunoSEQ multiplex PCR; the TCRdb copy retains only in-frame clones and omits some. The V and J calls and the clone size are those of that table, but D and trimming were determined from the DNA. The repertoire includes more than 200,000 clones, less than 90% of them detected once, and approximately 10% sits in the top ten. Seattle's cohort entered during active infection and was followed longitudinally. The CDR3 totals 16 residues. Germline CDR1 SGHTA, CDR2 FQGNSA. J was trimmed by 3 bases and V by 1 base; bases with no gene match: 7.

The V gene is TRBV7-2, the J gene TRBJ1-1; 8 bases map to TRBD1. The TCR originated in a woman aged 80 or over with COVID-19, enrolled during active disease. Sequencing was done on a sample of peripheral blood. The CDR3 sequence: CASSLDPGGRYTEAFF. The CDR3 DNA reads as TGTGCCAGCAGCTTAGATCCAGGGGGCCGTTACACTGAAGCTTTCTTT.